Each of the 3 T cell receptor beta chains below was sequenced from the same sample in a study of control samples from healthy donors and cancer patients. Method: immunoSEQ multiplex PCR; TCRdb's copy keeps in-frame clones and lacks some. The table shows 80,000 or so clones, with around nine tenths occurring only once. The sequenced material came from blood. All receptors derive from a man between 45 and 60 years old in good health.

This clone occurred once. This chain uses TRBV12-3 or TRBV12-4 with TRBJ2-1; D is possibly TRBD2 (5 bases). Trimming pared 6 bases from V and 7 bases from J, leaving 13 bases between. The CDR3 loop spans 13 amino acids. The CDR3 DNA is TGTGCCAGCAGAAGGGATTCGGGAAATGAGCAGTTCTTC. This translates into CASRRDSGNEQFF.

V and J are TRBV15 and TRBJ1-2; TRBD1 matches at 7 bases. V lost 1 base to trimming and J lost 4 bases; unmatched junction nucleotides: 12. Per the germline V gene, CDR1 is LNHNV and CDR2 is YYDKDF (reference sequence). The CDR3 covers 17 residues. CDR3 protein: CATSRAATGAHLYGYTF. DNA for the CDR3: TGTGCCACCAGCAGAGCAGCCACAGGGGCCCACCTCTATGGCTACACCTTC.

The chain uses TRBV6-6 and TRBJ2-3, with 7 bases identical to TRBD1. The CDR3 extends over 15 amino acids. Germline values: CDR1 MNHNY, CDR2 SVGAGI (reference sequence). The junction had 5 bases not matched to a gene; V was cut back by 3 bases and J by 2 bases. CDR3 amino acids: CASSYSGQTTDTQYF. As DNA, the CDR3 is TGTGCCAGCAGTTATTCGGGACAGACCACAGATACGCAGTATTTT.